This entry describes one TCR beta chain. There is no known antigen for this receptor. The entry originates in a study of CXCR3-negative and CXCR3-positive naive CD8 T cells (dated 2019 in TCRdb). Concerning the study at large: About 150 million TRB reads were obtained in total, roughly 1.5 +/- 0.3 million reads per library. Diversity and physicochemical repertoire analyses covered about a dozen donors pooled from two independent experiments. For the TRBV-TRBJ cluster analysis, the naive subsets came from 5 donors, while the memory cells came from 3 donors.

The data were produced on a NextSeq 550. The Human TCR Profiling Kit (MiLaboratory) was used to prepare UMI-labeled 5' RACE TRB cDNA libraries. The full amount of extracted RNA was used for cDNA synthesis, and the full amount of resulting cDNA was used for PCR amplification. The libraries were made side by side, with each library going through the same number of PCR cycles. Regarding the original processing steps: MIGEC and MiXCR extracted about 53,000 +/- 10,000 unique UMI-labeled TRB cDNA molecules per library, requiring at least two reads per UMI. On average, each library contained roughly 40,000 +/- 10,000 functional in-frame TRB CDR3 nucleotide clonotypes without stop codons. After downsampling to 5000 UMI-labeled TRB molecules per sample, diversity metrics, including normalized Shannon-Wiener and Chao1, were computed in VDJtools. VDJtools computed clonotype-size-weighted physicochemical properties of the central five CDR3 residues: interaction energy, strength, volume and Kidera factor 4. The reads, reprocessed by TCRdb, yield one row per CDR3 protein sequence and no DNA. These V and J calls are TCRdb output, not the study's own analysis. This specimen's table enumerates 50,000 to 70,000 distinct CDR3 sequences. Roughly 0.58% of the sample lies in the top ten.

For every CD8+ T cell subset, 300,000 cells were flow-sorted straight into RLT lysis buffer, and each subset was sorted in triplicate. Naive CD8+ T cells were defined stringently as CD45RO-CCR7+CD27+CD95- to exclude memory contaminants. Using standard density gradient centrifugation, peripheral blood mononuclear cells were isolated from buffy coats. Naive CXCR3-negative and CXCR3-positive CD8+ T cells were flow-sorted using a FACSAria III. Total RNA was extracted from sorted cells with an RNeasy Mini Kit. What the research found in general, with its limitations: Because surface CD5, which has been linked to self-reactivity in mice, was comparable between naive subsets, TCR interaction strength was also inferred from TRB CDR3 physicochemical properties. CXCR3 expression partially decreased after cryopreservation, so most assays used freshly isolated PBMCs. Compared with CXCR3-negative naive cells, CXCR3-positive naive cells had TRB CDR3s with higher hydrophobicity (lower Kidera factor 4), lower energy, and higher strength and volume indices. Naive CXCR3-negative and CXCR3-positive cells from the same donor showed similar TRBV-TRBJ usage, whereas memory cells showed distinct patterns. Both naive subsets had comparably high repertoire diversity, while memory CD8+ T cells had much lower repertoire diversity.

From its cysteine to its phenylalanine, the CDR3 spans 15 amino acids. No DNA accompanies this entry. The germline V gene (reference sequence) supplies CDR1 DFQATT and CDR2 SNEGSKA. The chain was built from TRBV20-1 and TRBJ2-7; absent DNA, TCRdb's TRBD1 call cannot be checked. Sequencing was carried out using naive CXCR3+ CD8+ T cells from blood. This specimen's cell subset or site label, interpreted: CD45RO-CCR7+CD27+CD95- naive CD8+ T cells expressing CXCR3 (TNR3+). This TCR was recovered from a human donor in good health. Some clones in this sample may be carry-over from other donors' samples. The CDR3 protein is CSAREVGGLPYEQYF.